These 31 T cell receptor beta chains share one sample of origin, sequenced in a study of T cell changes during pregnancy in multiple sclerosis. This table comes from immunoSEQ multiplex PCR, and its TCRdb copy is limited to in-frame clones, with some not included. The table lists over 60,000 clones, roughly 90% of them singletons. The sequencing used CD4+ T cells from peripheral blood mononuclear cells, collected in the third trimester of pregnancy. The receptors stem from a female donor in good health, enrolled as a control in a pregnancy study.

The J gene is TRBJ1-2, the V gene TRBV5-4; D call uncertain. Per the germline V gene, CDR1 is SGHNT and CDR2 is YYREEE (reference sequence). V was trimmed by 1 base and J by 7 bases, leaving 14 bases between them. The CDR3 has 14 residues. The CDR3 protein is CASSLLELGGGYTF. CDR3 DNA sequence: TGTGCCAGCAGCTTGTTGGAATTGGGAGGTGGCTACACCTTC.

The table lists this clone with a few counts. This chain uses TRBV5-4 with TRBJ1-6; 9 bases line up with TRBD1. Trimming cost V 4 bases and J 10 bases; bases outside gene matches: 3. CDR1 is SGHNT, CDR2 YYREEE, per germline (reference sequence). The CDR3 runs to 13 residues. CDR3 bases: TGTGCCAGCAGCCCAACAGGGGGCTCACCCCTCCACTTT. Encoded protein: CASSPTGGSPLHF.

The genes are TRBV7-2 and TRBJ2-7; the match to TRBD1 covers 8 bases. CDR3 length equals 19 residues. CDR1 and CDR2 (germline): SGHTA, FQGNSA. V lost 4 bases and J lost 5; bases outside the gene matches: 22. The CDR3 coding sequence is TGTGCCAGCAGCTCCCGCCCCACCTGGACAGGGAGGAGTTCAGACGAGCAGTACTTC. This translates into CASSSRPTWTGRSSDEQYF. The variable domain in full, with the rest retrieved from reference TRBV7-2 and TRBJ2-7, is GAGVSQSPSNKVTEKGKDVELRCDPISGHTALYWYRQSLGQGLEFLIYFQGNSAPDKSGLPSDRFSAERTGGSVSTLTIQRTQQEDSAVYLCASSSRPTWTGRSSDEQYFGPGTRLTVT.

The chain couples TRBV10-1 to TRBJ1-6; 11 bases map to TRBD1. Germline V gene sequence: CDR1 WNHNN, CDR2 SYGVQD (reference sequence). This CDR3 region has 12 residues. V trimming: 8 bases; J trimming: 13 bases; junction bases outside the gene matches: 4. The CDR3 region is CASGTGGWPLHF. As DNA, the CDR3 is TGCGCCAGCGGGACAGGGGGGTGGCCCCTCCACTTT.

CDR3 in amino acids: CASSSDRGYGYTF. DNA of the CDR3: TGTGCCAGCAGTTCGGACAGAGGGTATGGCTACACCTTC. V usage is TRBV6-6 and J usage is TRBJ1-2; D is possibly TRBD1 (6 bases). The length of the CDR3 is 13 residues. In germline, CDR1 is MNHNY, CDR2 SVGAGI (reference sequence). The V gene lost 4 bases and the J gene lost 5 bases, with 11 bases spanning the gap.

The DNA of the CDR3 is TGTGCCAGCAGCGTAGACGTAGCGGGCCCCACAGATACGCAGTATTTT. The encoded protein is CASSVDVAGPTDTQYF. The chain links TRBV9 to TRBJ2-3, with 7 bases lining up with TRBD2. Unmatched junction bases numbered 6, after V lost 0 bases and J lost 2 bases. Per the germline V gene, CDR1 is SGDLS and CDR2 is YYNGEE. The CDR3 extends over 16 amino acids.

V and J are TRBV7-9 and TRBJ1-4; D is unclear. Trimming stripped 3 bases from V and 6 bases from J, with 11 bases between. The germline V gene encodes CDR1 SEHNR and CDR2 FQNEAQ (reference sequence). The length of the CDR3 is 14 residues. The CDR3 bases are TGTGCCAGCAGCTTCTCTCAGGCCCATGAAAAACTGTTTTTT. Translating gives CASSFSQAHEKLFF.

The chain employs TRBV5-1 and TRBJ1-1, with TRBD1 identical over 7 bases. V lost 3 bases, J lost 1 base, and 3 bases stayed unmatched. The germline gives CDR1 SGHRS, CDR2 YFSETQ. This CDR3 spans 14 amino acids. The DNA of the CDR3 is TGCGCCAGCAGCTGGGGGACAGCGAACACTGAAGCTTTCTTT. Its translation is CASSWGTANTEAFF. The full variable domain, its missing parts supplied by reference TRBV5-1 and TRBJ1-1, is KAGVTQTPRYLIKTRGQQVTLSCSPISGHRSVSWYQQTPGQGLQFLFEYFSETQRNKGNFPGRFSGRQFSNSRSEMNVSTLELGDSALYLCASSWGTANTEAFFGQGTRLTVV.

The gene calls are TRBV5-5 and TRBJ2-7, with 7 bases fitting TRBD1. The germline gives CDR1 SGHKS, CDR2 YYEKEE (reference sequence). V lost 1 base to trimming and J lost 7 bases; unmatched junction nucleotides: 11. CDR3 length: 15 residues. The CDR3 loop is CASSLYDRDVGEQYF. The CDR3 DNA sequence: TGTGCCAGCAGCTTGTACGACAGGGATGTTGGGGAGCAGTACTTC.

The V call is TRBV2, the J call TRBJ1-2, with TRBD1 matching over 7 bases. The germline CDR1 and CDR2 sequences are SNHLY and FYNNEI. Trimming took 1 base from V and 4 from J; bases not matched to a gene: 6. This CDR3 comprises 15 residues. DNA for the CDR3: TGTGCCAGCAGTGAAGGAGGGGGCGATGCCTATGGCTACACCTTC. This sequence encodes CASSEGGGDAYGYTF.

This chain links TRBV19 with TRBJ2-7; maybe TRBD2 (5 bases). Trimming removed 6 bases at V and 2 bases at J, with 11 bases between. The length of the CDR3 is 13 residues. The germline V gene has CDR1 LNHDA and CDR2 SQIVND (reference sequence). The CDR3 nucleotides are TGTGCCAGTAGCCGACCCGGGACCTACGAGCAGTACTTC. It translates to CASSRPGTYEQYF.

The gene calls are TRBV7-2 and TRBJ2-1; D might be TRBD2 (5 bases). V was clipped by 3 bases and J by 6 bases, with 12 bases between them. The CDR3 length is 14 residues. Germline V gene lookup returns CDR1 SGHTA and CDR2 FQGNSA. The CDR3 DNA follows: TGTGCCAGCAGCTTGGGAGTACCCCCCAATGAGCAGTTCTTC. It specifies CASSLGVPPNEQFF. Combining the CDR3 with reference TRBV7-2 and TRBJ2-1 gives the whole variable domain GAGVSQSPSNKVTEKGKDVELRCDPISGHTALYWYRQSLGQGLEFLIYFQGNSAPDKSGLPSDRFSAERTGGSVSTLTIQRTQQEDSAVYLCASSLGVPPNEQFFGPGTRLTVL.

This chain connects TRBV2 to TRBJ1-2, with D unresolved. Trimming stripped 6 bases from V and 4 bases from J, with 12 bases between. CDR3 size: 13 residues. From germline, CDR1 is SNHLY and CDR2 FYNNEI. The CDR3 nucleotides read TGTGCCAGCAGGGTAGACACCTCCTATGGCTACACCTTC. It specifies CASRVDTSYGYTF.

This rearrangement joins TRBV5-1 to TRBJ1-2; 7 positions agree with TRBD1. This CDR3 region has 15 residues. The germline gives CDR1 SGHRS, CDR2 YFSETQ. V was pared by 5 bases and J by 5 bases, with 12 bases of the junction left unmatched. CDR3 region: CASRASRDSQYGYTF. The CDR3 DNA is TGCGCCAGCAGGGCGAGCCGGGACAGCCAATATGGCTACACCTTC.

The J gene is TRBJ1-6, the V gene TRBV14; 7 bases fit TRBD1. CDR3 length: 16 amino acids. From germline, CDR1 is SGHDN and CDR2 FVKESK. With V trimmed by 2 bases and J by 7 bases, 8 bases remained unmatched. Written as DNA, the CDR3 is TGTGCCAGCAGCCAACGACGGGGACAGCTCAATTCACCCCTCCACTTT. It is translated as CASSQRRGQLNSPLHF.

Regarding this clone: Sequence at one end of the junction differs from germline and may be a read error. The V gene is TRBV7-2, the J gene TRBJ1-1; the D is unclear. Germline V CDR1 and CDR2: SGHTA, FQGNSA. The length of the CDR3 is 14 residues. CDR3 DNA: TGTGCCAGTAGCTTGGTATCGGGGAGACCTGAAGCTTTCTTT. This translates into CASSLVSGRPEAFF.

The V call is TRBV30, the J call TRBJ2-1; 10 nucleotides align to TRBD1. CDR3 length: 12 residues. Germline loops: CDR1 GTSNPN, CDR2 SVGIG (reference sequence). V shed 7 bases, J shed 8 bases, and the junction held 5 bases outside the gene matches. The CDR3, as DNA: TGTGCCTTCGGGACAGGGGACGATGAGCAGTTCTTC. Its protein product is CAFGTGDDEQFF.

The chain has TRBV27 and TRBJ1-2, with D perhaps matching TRBD1 (6 bases). There are 16 residues in the CDR3. The ends were cut back, 2 bases at V and 6 bases at J, with 19 bases in the middle. Looked up from germline, CDR1 is MNHEY and CDR2 is SMNVEV (reference sequence). The CDR3 spells CASSLKPTGTKNGYTF. CDR3 DNA: TGTGCCAGCAGTTTAAAGCCCACAGGGACAAAGAATGGCTACACCTTC.

This clone appeared a single time. The chain uses TRBV6-5 and TRBJ2-1; 7 bases agree with TRBD1. This CDR3 region has 14 residues. Germline loops: CDR1 MNHEY, CDR2 SVGAGI. The ends lost 8 bases at V and 4 bases at J; junction bases unmatched: 8. CDR3 sequence: CASVRQGPYNEQFF. The DNA of the CDR3 is TGTGCCAGCGTAAGACAGGGACCGTACAATGAGCAGTTCTTC.

A single count supports this clone. The J gene is TRBJ1-5, the V gene TRBV19, with a possible D match to TRBD1 (6 bases). V was trimmed by 2 bases and J by 0 bases, leaving 11 bases between them. The CDR3 is made up of 16 amino acids. Germline V lookup: CDR1 LNHDA, CDR2 SQIVND (reference sequence). The CDR3 sequence is CASSIRTAYSNQPQHF. CDR3 DNA sequence: TGTGCCAGTAGTATAAGGACAGCGTATAGCAATCAGCCCCAGCATTTT. Filled out from reference TRBV19 and TRBJ1-5, the complete variable domain reads DGGITQSPKYLFRKEGQNVTLSCEQNLNHDAMYWYRQDPGQGLRLIYYSQIVNDFQKGDIAEGYSVSREKKESFPLTVTSAQKNPTAFYLCASSIRTAYSNQPQHFGDGTRLSIL.

The chain recombines TRBV19 with TRBJ1-1, with 8 bases lining up with TRBD1. The CDR3 is 16 residues long. With 5 bases clipped from V and 3 bases from J, the junction kept 11 bases outside the gene matches. Germline V lookup: CDR1 LNHDA, CDR2 SQIVND (reference sequence). CDR3 region: CASSFPSTGADTEAFF. CDR3 coding DNA: TGTGCCAGTAGTTTTCCCTCGACAGGGGCTGACACTGAAGCTTTCTTT.

The sample holds a few counts of this clone. The chain employs TRBV9 and TRBJ1-4, with D perhaps TRBD1 (5 bases). V lost 7 bases and J lost 6, with 13 bases in between. The CDR3 length is 13 residues. The germline V gene encodes CDR1 SGDLS and CDR2 YYNGEE. The CDR3 region has the DNA TGTGCCAGCTCGCCCAGGGTAGATGAAAAACTGTTTTTT. This translates into CASSPRVDEKLFF.

This chain links TRBV7-9 with TRBJ2-5, with TRBD1 identical over 8 bases. The V gene's germline CDR1 is SEHNR and CDR2 FQNEAQ (reference sequence). The V segment lost 3 bases and the J segment 7 bases; nucleotides outside the gene matches: 7. This CDR3 contains 14 residues. Here the CDR3 reads CASSFRGLGGTQYF. The DNA for the CDR3 is TGTGCCAGCAGCTTCAGGGGGCTAGGTGGGACCCAGTACTTC.

The genes are TRBV7-9 and TRBJ1-2, with 7 bases identical to TRBD1. This CDR3 has 15 amino acids. CDR1 and CDR2 from the germline V gene are SEHNR and FQNEAQ (reference sequence). J lost 4 bases, V lost 5 bases, and 10 bases had no gene match. DNA of the CDR3: TGTGCCAGCAGCCCAAACACCGGGACAGTCTATGGCTACACCTTC. It codes for CASSPNTGTVYGYTF.

J is TRBJ1-4 and V is TRBV19; D is undetermined. The CDR3 has 13 amino acids. The germline gives CDR1 LNHDA, CDR2 SQIVND (reference sequence). Trimming cost V 9 bases and J 2 bases, with 10 bases left between them. The CDR3 here is CASSRSTNEKLFF. The CDR3 coding sequence is TGTGCCAGCTCCAGGTCTACTAATGAAAAACTGTTTTTT.

This sequence joins TRBV9 and TRBJ1-6, with 8 nucleotides matching TRBD1. V gave up 5 bases and J gave up 5 bases; unmatched junction bases: 6. Germline CDR1 and CDR2: SGDLS and YYNGEE. The CDR3 consists of 15 residues. The CDR3 region has the DNA TGTGCCAGCAGTCCCTCGGGACAGGATAATTCACCCCTCCACTTT. Translation gives CASSPSGQDNSPLHF. Variable domain in full (rest from reference TRBV9 and TRBJ1-6): DSGVTQTPKHLITATGQRVTLRCSPRSGDLSVYWYQQSLDQGLQFLIQYYNGEERAKGNILERFSAQQFPDLHSELNLSSLELGDSALYFCASSPSGQDNSPLHFGNGTRLTVT.

This clone was seen only a few times. This chain joins TRBV7-2 and TRBJ1-1; D might be TRBD1 (6 bases). The germline CDR1 and CDR2 sequences are SGHTA and FQGNSA. Trimming left V 5 bases short and J 7 bases short, with 20 bases between. CDR3 length equals 15 residues. The CDR3 protein is CASSMTGSQTREAFF. CDR3 DNA sequence: TGTGCCAGCAGCATGACAGGCTCCCAGACCCGTGAAGCTTTCTTT.

The chain links TRBV2 to TRBJ2-3; D is perhaps TRBD1 (6 bases). V gave up 6 bases and J gave up 1 base, with 8 bases separating them. Germline assignment: CDR1 SNHLY and CDR2 FYNNEI. The CDR3 extends over 13 amino acids. CDR3 sequence: CASRNRGTDTQYF. The CDR3 nucleotides read TGTGCCAGCAGAAACAGGGGCACAGATACGCAGTATTTT. Variable domain in full (rest from reference TRBV2 and TRBJ2-3): EPEVTQTPSHQVTQMGQEVILRCVPISNHLYFYWYRQILGQKVEFLVSFYNNEISEKSEIFDDQFSVERPDGSNFTLKIRSTKLEDSAMYFCASRNRGTDTQYFGPGTRLTVL.

This chain links TRBV25-1 with TRBJ2-6, with 8 bases matching TRBD1. There are 18 residues in the CDR3. V shed 3 bases and J 1 base; nucleotides not matched to a gene: 8. The V gene's germline CDR1 is MGHDK and CDR2 SYGVNS. The CDR3 nucleotides read TGTGCCAGCAGTGACAGCGGACAGGGTTTTTCTGGGGCCAACGTCCTGACTTTC. Its protein product is CASSDSGQGFSGANVLTF.

The rearrangement joins TRBV15 to TRBJ1-3; D ambiguous. The CDR3 totals 14 residues. Deletions cut 8 bases from V and 0 bases from J, with 11 bases between. From germline, CDR1 is LNHNV and CDR2 YYDKDF (reference sequence). The CDR3 sequence is CATSPGLSGNTIYF. In DNA, the CDR3 is TGTGCCACCTCACCAGGACTCTCTGGAAACACCATATATTTT.

The V gene is TRBV5-3, the J gene TRBJ1-2, with D maybe TRBD1 (6 bases). TRBV5-3 is annotated as an ORF whose role is uncertain. The CDR3 contains 14 residues. The ends were cut back, 6 bases at V and 8 bases at J, with 20 bases in the middle. The CDR3 DNA follows: TGTGCCAGAACCCCCAGGGACATCCCTGGGGGCTACACCTTC. It is translated as CARTPRDIPGGYTF.